This T cell receptor beta chain is drawn from a study of cytomegalovirus exposure and HLA in healthy donors. Germline V gives CDR1 SGHTA, CDR2 FQGTGA. This CDR3 is built from 16 residues. J gave up 6 bases and V 2 bases, and 1 base lay outside the gene matches. PCR involved 60 Vbeta and 13 Jbeta primers. Repertoires were generated with immunoSEQ multiplex PCR, while TCRdb's copy carries only in-frame clones and drops some. The sample lists 200,000 to 250,000 clones; more than 75% were seen once. The receptor comes from a human donor in good health. This chain connects TRBV7-3 to TRBJ2-2, with 15 nucleotides matching TRBD2. The sequenced sample consisted of PBMCs. The CDR3: CASSLGLAGGPGELFF. The CDR3 bases are TGTGCCAGCAGCTTAGGACTAGCGGGAGGGCCCGGGGAGCTGTTTTTT.